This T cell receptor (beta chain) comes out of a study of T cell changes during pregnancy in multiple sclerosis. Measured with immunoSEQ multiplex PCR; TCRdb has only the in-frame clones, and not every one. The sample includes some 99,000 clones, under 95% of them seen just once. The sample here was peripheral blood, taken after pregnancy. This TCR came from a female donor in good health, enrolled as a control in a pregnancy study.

CDR3 nucleotide sequence: TGTGCCAGCAATAGGGCCGGTTTCAGGGGGCGCCGAACTGAAGCTTTCTTT. As protein: CASNRAGFRGRRTEAFF. The V call is TRBV28, the J call TRBJ1-1; the match to TRBD1 covers 8 bases. Germline CDR1 MDHEN, CDR2 SYDVKM. Losses at the gene ends were 7 bases for V and 5 bases for J; bases not matched to a gene: 18. This CDR3 comprises 17 residues.